These 2 T cell receptor beta chains originate from one sample sequenced in a study of T cell repertoires in aging, cancer and after chemotherapy. Amplification of TCR beta used genomic DNA extracted from peripheral blood. A mixed TRB-A/B primer pool amplified rearranged TRB by multiplex touch-down PCR. Via MiXCR, TCRdb re-called the multiplex PCR reads, giving one row per CDR3 protein. There are a few thousand distinct CDR3 sequences in the sample; 20% to 30% occur only once, and roughly 6.8% lies in the top ten. The sample was blood. These receptors came from a human donor with a solid tumor.

With respect to this clonotype: A clone one base away is much larger, so this may be a read error. The CDR3 DNA follows: TGTGTCACGAAACAGGACACTGAAGCTTTCTTT. This sequence encodes CVTKQDTEAFF. The chain employs TRBV30 and TRBJ1-1, with D tentatively TRBD1 (5 bases). The CDR3 runs to 11 residues. Germline V gives CDR1 GTSNPN, CDR2 SVGIG (reference sequence).

The chain combines TRBV12-3 or TRBV12-4 with TRBJ1-2; no definite D call. Trimming left V 3 bases short and J 0 bases short, with 17 bases between. The CDR3 has 17 amino acids. The CDR3 DNA is TGTGCCAGCAGTTTCAAGATGGGAGGGAGCGCTAACTATGGCTACACCTTC. Translation gives CASSFKMGGSANYGYTF.